The 24 T cell receptor beta chains given below trace back to one sample, sequenced in a study of blood T cell repertoires in COVID-19. The assay was immunoSEQ multiplex PCR, and TCRdb's table has in-frame clones only and misses some. Among roughly 260,000 clones listed, around 82% were seen once. Sequenced: peripheral blood. The receptors here all came from a young woman with acute or convalescent COVID-19.

The sample holds one count of this clone. The rearrangement links TRBV5-5 to TRBJ2-1; D remains unclear. Germline assignment: CDR1 SGHKS and CDR2 YYEKEE (reference sequence). V dropped 2 bases and J dropped 0 bases, with 9 bases sitting between them. This CDR3 comprises 15 residues. CDR3 loop: CASSFFLSSYNEQFF. The CDR3 coding sequence is TGTGCCAGCAGCTTTTTTCTTAGCTCCTACAATGAGCAGTTCTTC.

The V and J genes are TRBV4-3 and TRBJ1-1; a possible D gene is TRBD1 (5 bases). Germline V gives CDR1 LGHNA, CDR2 YSLEER. This CDR3 contains 14 residues. V was trimmed by 3 bases and J by 1 base, leaving 9 bases between them. The CDR3: CASSQRQRNTEAFF. CDR3 nucleotide sequence: TGCGCCAGCAGCCAGCGACAGCGGAACACTGAAGCTTTCTTT.

The gene calls are TRBV19 and TRBJ1-1; tentatively, D is TRBD1 (5 bases). Germline CDR1 is LNHDA and CDR2 is SQIVND (reference sequence). The CDR3 spans 15 residues. The ends were cut back, 8 bases at V and 6 bases at J, with 22 bases in the middle. In nucleotides, the CDR3 is TGTGCCAGTGGTGAAGAGGGGAGGTCTGGCGCTGAAGCTTTCTTT. This codes for CASGEEGRSGAEAFF.

This rearrangement joins TRBV25-1 to TRBJ1-2; the D is unclear. The CDR3 is 12 amino acids. V lost 8 bases and J 4 bases, leaving 11 bases between the germline ends. CDR1 and CDR2 (germline): MGHDK, SYGVNS. CDR3 DNA: TGTGCCAGCGGAGGGCTTCTCTATGGCTACACCTTC. Translated: CASGGLLYGYTF.

The V and J genes are TRBV15 and TRBJ1-1; 7 bases fit TRBD1. Germline trimming cut 4 bases from V and 1 base from J; bases unmatched to any gene: 6. Germline CDR1 LNHNV, CDR2 YYDKDF (reference sequence). The CDR3 has 15 residues. DNA for the CDR3: TGTGCCACCAGCAACCCAGGGACAGCGAACACTGAAGCTTTCTTT. It specifies CATSNPGTANTEAFF.

The chain joins TRBV10-1 to TRBJ2-5, with D possibly TRBD2 on 5 matching bases. This CDR3 comprises 15 residues. V dropped 0 bases and J dropped 1 base, with 9 bases sitting between them. In germline, CDR1 is WNHNN, CDR2 SYGVQD (reference sequence). CDR3 sequence reads: CASSESSGSQETQYF. The DNA for the CDR3 is TGCGCCAGCAGTGAGTCGAGCGGCAGCCAAGAGACCCAGTACTTC.

The V gene is TRBV7-6, the J gene TRBJ1-1; a weak D match, TRBD1 (6 bases). CDR1 is SGHVS and CDR2 is FNYEAQ in the germline V gene. This CDR3 has 14 amino acids. Trimming removed 7 bases at V and 4 bases at J, with 16 bases between. DNA of the CDR3: TGTGCCAGCAACCTACAGGGTTTGGGCACTGAAGCTTTCTTT. This translates into CASNLQGLGTEAFF.

The rearrangement uses TRBV29-1 and TRBJ1-2; D perhaps matches TRBD1 (6 bases). The CDR3 is made up of 15 amino acids. V was trimmed by 3 bases and J by 3 bases, leaving 17 bases between them. Germline CDR1 reads SQVTM; CDR2 reads ANQGSEA. As DNA, the CDR3 is TGCAGCGTTGACGACACCATACAGGGACACTATGGCTACACCTTC. Protein product: CSVDDTIQGHYGYTF.

This chain uses TRBV15 with TRBJ1-2; D not resolved. V was shortened by 0 bases and J by 5 bases, with 4 bases between the two germline ends. This CDR3 is 12 amino acids long. Germline CDR1 reads LNHNV; CDR2 reads YYDKDF (reference sequence). The CDR3 loop reads CATSRDEYGYTF. DNA for the CDR3: TGTGCCACCAGCAGAGACGAGTATGGCTACACCTTC.

The V gene is TRBV15, the J gene TRBJ2-1; TRBD2 aligns across 10 bases. Germline CDR1 LNHNV, CDR2 YYDKDF (reference sequence). The CDR3 runs 18 residues. Trimming cost V 5 bases and J 5 bases; bases outside gene matches: 15. The CDR3 DNA sequence: TGTGCCACCAGCGGGGGGGGGCCTAGCGGGAGTCTGGACAATGAGCAGTTCTTC. It encodes CATSGGGPSGSLDNEQFF.

The chain uses TRBV13 and TRBJ1-2, with TRBD1 matching 7 bases. The junction had 12 bases not matched to a gene; V was cut back by 6 bases and J by 8 bases. There are 14 residues in the CDR3. Per germline, CDR1 PRHDT and CDR2 FYEKMQ (reference sequence). The CDR3 loop is CASRFTGVGGGYTF. CDR3 in DNA: TGTGCCAGCAGATTCACAGGGGTAGGTGGCGGCTACACCTTC.

The chain has TRBV18 and TRBJ2-3; TRBD2 matches 7 bases. After removal of 6 bases from V and 2 bases from J, the junction contained 8 bases not matched to a gene. The CDR3 runs to 15 residues. CDR1 KGHSH and CDR2 LQKENI come from the germline V gene. CDR3 sequence reads: CASSPPGGYTDTQYF. CDR3 nucleotides: TGTGCCAGCTCGCCCCCGGGGGGATACACAGATACGCAGTATTTT. Together with reference TRBV18 and TRBJ2-3, the CDR3 gives the full variable domain: NAGVMQNPRHLVRRRGQEARLRCSPMKGHSHVYWYRQLPEEGLKFMVYLQKENIIDESGMPKERFSAEFPKEGPSILRIQQVVRGDSAAYFCASSPPGGYTDTQYFGPGTRLTVL.

The V and J genes are TRBV24-1 and TRBJ2-3; D possibly corresponds to TRBD1 (6 bases). This CDR3 has 14 amino acids. Trimming cost V 0 bases and J 5 bases, with 8 bases left between them. CDR1 and CDR2 (germline): KGHDR, SFDVKD. CDR3 DNA sequence: TGTGCCACCAGTGATTTGGAAGGGGGAGATACGCAGTATTTT. It is translated as CATSDLEGGDTQYF.

This clone has only a few counts. The chain links TRBV18 to TRBJ2-1, with TRBD2 matching over 12 bases. This CDR3 is built from 17 residues. Germline values: CDR1 KGHSH, CDR2 LQKENI. V dropped 4 bases and J dropped 12; count of bases not matched to a gene: 16. The CDR3 bases are TGTGCCAGCTCACAGGCCACAGGGACGACTAGCGGGAGAACGCAGTTCTTC. Translation: CASSQATGTTSGRTQFF.

The rearrangement uses TRBV13 and TRBJ1-4, with unresolved D. V lost 0 bases and J 12 bases, leaving 11 bases between the germline ends. This CDR3 is 13 amino acids long. Per germline, CDR1 PRHDT and CDR2 FYEKMQ (reference sequence). The DNA of the CDR3 is TGTGCCAGCAGCTTAGGTGGGGAGGAGGAACTGTTTTTT. Amino acid sequence: CASSLGGEEELFF.

The rearrangement joins TRBV7-2 to TRBJ2-5, with D possibly being TRBD1 (5 bases). Trimming shortened V by 1 base and J by 7 bases, and 10 bases separated the two germline ends. This CDR3 contains 13 residues. Looked up from germline, CDR1 is SGHTA and CDR2 is FQGNSA. The CDR3 here is CASSLETQGTQYF. In DNA form, the CDR3 reads TGTGCCAGCAGCTTAGAGACCCAGGGGACCCAGTACTTC.

The CDR3 loop is CASSLGSGRFGSPLHF. As DNA, the CDR3 is TGTGCCAGCAGCTTAGGATCAGGGAGGTTCGGGTCACCCCTCCACTTT. The V call is TRBV11-2, the J call TRBJ1-6; a possible D gene is TRBD1 (5 bases). The CDR3 is 16 residues long. Germline CDR1 SGHAT, CDR2 FQNNGV. Trimming left V 1 base short and J 10 bases short, with 17 bases between.

The chain is built from TRBV5-1 and TRBJ1-1, with 9 bases that match TRBD1. V was pared by 0 bases and J by 3 bases, with 0 bases of the junction left unmatched. CDR3 size: 14 residues. The germline V gene encodes CDR1 SGHRS and CDR2 YFSETQ. The CDR3 sequence: CASSLGDRDTEAFF. CDR3 DNA sequence: TGCGCCAGCAGCTTGGGGGACAGGGACACTGAAGCTTTCTTT. The entire variable domain, with the rest obtained from reference TRBV5-1 and TRBJ1-1, is as follows: KAGVTQTPRYLIKTRGQQVTLSCSPISGHRSVSWYQQTPGQGLQFLFEYFSETQRNKGNFPGRFSGRQFSNSRSEMNVSTLELGDSALYLCASSLGDRDTEAFFGQGTRLTVV.

This chain's CDR3 is CASSLVSGFGERETQYF. The CDR3 region has the DNA TGTGCCAGCAGTTTAGTGTCAGGGTTTGGGGAAAGAGAGACCCAGTACTTC. This rearrangement joins TRBV28 to TRBJ2-5; perhaps TRBD1 as D (5 bases). The CDR3 has 17 residues. Trimming left V 2 bases short and J 4 bases short, with 20 bases between. Germline V gene data show CDR1 as MDHEN and CDR2 as SYDVKM.

V usage is TRBV2 and J usage is TRBJ2-7; TRBD1 agrees at 7 bases. V dropped 8 bases and J dropped 4; count of bases not matched to a gene: 11. Germline V gene data show CDR1 as SNHLY and CDR2 as FYNNEI. The CDR3 covers 14 residues. CDR3 sequence: CASSVEGGPYEQYF. DNA for the CDR3: TGTGCCAGCTCCGTGGAAGGGGGCCCTTACGAGCAGTACTTC.

This clone occurred a few times. The genes are TRBV11-2 and TRBJ1-6, with D perhaps matching TRBD1 (5 bases). There are 13 residues in the CDR3. With 3 bases removed from V and 10 bases from J, the gap between germline ends came to 10 bases. CDR1 and CDR2 from the germline V gene are SGHAT and FQNNGV. CDR3 in DNA: TGTGCCAGCAGCTTTCTCGACAGCTCACCCCTCCACTTT. It codes for CASSFLDSSPLHF.

The chain couples TRBV9 to TRBJ2-2; 8 bases are a match to TRBD2. CDR3 size: 14 residues. With V trimmed by 0 bases and J by 6 bases, 1 base remained unmatched. Per the germline V gene, CDR1 is SGDLS and CDR2 is YYNGEE. CDR3 in DNA: TGTGCCAGCAGCGTAGGTAGCGGGGCCGGGGAGCTGTTTTTT. Residues: CASSVGSGAGELFF.

J is TRBJ1-1 and V is TRBV27; no clear D gene. V was shortened by 8 bases and J by 0 bases, with 10 bases between the two germline ends. Looked up from germline, CDR1 is MNHEY and CDR2 is SMNVEV (reference sequence). This CDR3 contains 13 residues. CDR3 sequence reads: CASGVAMNTEAFF. CDR3 nucleotide sequence: TGTGCCAGCGGAGTCGCGATGAACACTGAAGCTTTCTTT.

This chain links TRBV7-6 with TRBJ1-4, with D maybe TRBD1 (5 bases). V shed 3 bases and J shed 6 bases, with 11 bases lying between them. Germline CDR1 reads SGHVS; CDR2 reads FNYEAQ. This CDR3 is 14 amino acids long. CDR3 sequence reads: CASSLQGSHEKLFF. The DNA of the CDR3 is TGTGCCAGCAGCTTGCAGGGAAGTCATGAAAAACTGTTTTTT.